The subject of this entry is one T cell receptor (beta chain). Its specificity is unknown. Unmatched junction bases numbered 8, after V lost 6 bases and J lost 1 base. The CDR3 is 16 amino acids. The germline CDR1 and CDR2 sequences are LNHDA and SQIVND (reference sequence). This sample was included in a study of cytomegalovirus exposure and HLA in healthy donors. Primers for the PCR totalled 60 Vbeta and 13 Jbeta. Assay used: immunoSEQ multiplex PCR; TCRdb lists only in-frame clones, some missing. The data hold some 170,000 clones, with more than 70% observed a single time. The study's findings and limits: Several top significant clusters appeared, in a later analysis, to be linked to common viral pathogens. When a later analysis was performed, an Asian-associated ancestry cluster reportedly had fewer N-insertions than the approximately 690-donor mean. Likely technical artifact: a cluster of highly shared sequence variants.

The J gene is TRBJ2-1, the V gene TRBV19; 8 bases are a match to TRBD1. The sample comprised PBMCs. This clonotype originated in a man aged 60-69 years in good health and CMV-seronegative. The CDR3 loop reads CASRRQGLASYNEQFF. In nucleotides, the CDR3 is TGTGCCAGTAGGCGACAGGGGCTTGCATCCTACAATGAGCAGTTCTTC. Drawing the rest from reference TRBV19 and TRBJ2-1, the complete variable domain is DGGITQSPKYLFRKEGQNVTLSCEQNLNHDAMYWYRQDPGQGLRLIYYSQIVNDFQKGDIAEGYSVSREKKESFPLTVTSAQKNPTAFYLCASRRQGLASYNEQFFGPGTRLTVL.